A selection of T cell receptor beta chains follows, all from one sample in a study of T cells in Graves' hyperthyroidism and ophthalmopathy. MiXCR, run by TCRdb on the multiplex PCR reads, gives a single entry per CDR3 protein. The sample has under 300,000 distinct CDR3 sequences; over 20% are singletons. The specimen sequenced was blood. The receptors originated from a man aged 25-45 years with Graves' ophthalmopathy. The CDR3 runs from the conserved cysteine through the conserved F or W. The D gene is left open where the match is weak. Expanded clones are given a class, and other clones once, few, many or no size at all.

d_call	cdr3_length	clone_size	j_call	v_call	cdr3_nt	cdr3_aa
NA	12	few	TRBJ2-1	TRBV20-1	TGCAGTGCTAGAATGCCAAACAATGAGCAGTTCTTC	CSARMPNNEQFF
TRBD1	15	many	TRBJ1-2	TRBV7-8	TGTGCCAGCAGCACATGGGGGACAGGGGGCGATGGCTACACCTTC	CASSTWGTGGDGYTF
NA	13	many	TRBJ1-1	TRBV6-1	TGTGCCAGCAGTGGGGGGGCGCGCACTGAAGCTTTCTTT	CASSGGARTEAFF
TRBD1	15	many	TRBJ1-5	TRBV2	TGTGCCAGCAGAATCACAGGGGACAGCAATCAGCCCCAGCATTTT	CASRITGDSNQPQHF
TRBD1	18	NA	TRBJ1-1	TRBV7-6	TGTGCCAGCAGCTTGGCAGGGGGGGGCCAGGGCATGAACACTGAAGCTTTCTTT	CASSLAGGGQGMNTEAFF
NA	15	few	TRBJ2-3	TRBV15	TGTGCCACCAGCAGCGCGGACGAGCTTACAGATACGCAGTATTTT	CATSSADELTDTQYF
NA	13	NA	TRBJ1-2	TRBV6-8	TGTGCCAGCAGTTACCGGTGGGTGGCTGGCTACACCTTC	CASSYRWVAGYTF
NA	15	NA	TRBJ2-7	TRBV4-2	TGTGCCAGCAGCCAAGCCGGCGGTCGGCTATACGAGCAGTACTTC	CASSQAGGRLYEQYF
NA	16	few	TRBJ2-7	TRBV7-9	TGTGCCAGCAGCTTAGCGTTTGGGGATAGCTCCTACGAGCAGTACTTC	CASSLAFGDSSYEQYF
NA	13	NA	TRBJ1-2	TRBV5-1	TGCGCCAGCAGCTTGGTTGTCGGGTATGGCTACACCTTC	CASSLVVGYGYTF
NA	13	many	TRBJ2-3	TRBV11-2	TGTGCCAGCTTAGAGTCTAGCACAGATACGCAGTATTTT	CASLESSTDTQYF
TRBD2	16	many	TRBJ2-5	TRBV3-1	TGTGCCAGCAGCCAATCAGCTAGCGGGAGACGTGAGACCCAGTACTTC	CASSQSASGRRETQYF
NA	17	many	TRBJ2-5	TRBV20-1	TGCAGTGCTAGAGTCGTATTTAGCGGCTTGGGCGGGGAGACCCAGTACTTC	CSARVVFSGLGGETQYF
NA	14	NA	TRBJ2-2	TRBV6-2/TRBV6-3	TGTGCCAGCATCGACGGGAGACCCACCGGGGAGCTGTTTTTT	CASIDGRPTGELFF
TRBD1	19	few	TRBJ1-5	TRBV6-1	TGTGCCAGCAGTGGCCTTAGGGGGGACAGGGGGGATGGGAATCAGCCCCAGCATTTT	CASSGLRGDRGDGNQPQHF
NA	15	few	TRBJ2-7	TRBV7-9	TGTGCCAGCAGACGAATAGCGGCGTCGGGGTACGAGCAGTACTTC	CASRRIAASGYEQYF
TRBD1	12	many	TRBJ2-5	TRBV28	TGTGCCAGCAGTTTTGAAGGGACAGGGTCGTACTTC	CASSFEGTGSYF
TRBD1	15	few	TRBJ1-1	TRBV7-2	TGTGCCAGCACCAGACAGGGGGAGATGAACACTGAAGCTTTCTTT	CASTRQGEMNTEAFF
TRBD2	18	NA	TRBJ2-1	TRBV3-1	TGTGCCAGCAGCCAAAGGGCCGGACGCGGGAGGGCCTACAATGAGCAGTTCTTC	CASSQRAGRGRAYNEQFF
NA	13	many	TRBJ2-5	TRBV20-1	TGCAGTGCTAGAGTATGGGGACAAGAGACCCAGTACTTC	CSARVWGQETQYF
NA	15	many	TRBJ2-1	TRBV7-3	TGTGCCAGCAGCTTAACCCCGGGAGCCTACAATGAGCAGTTCTTC	CASSLTPGAYNEQFF
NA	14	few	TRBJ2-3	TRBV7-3	TGTGCCAGCAGCTTCGGTCCGCCGGGAGATACGCAGTATTTT	CASSFGPPGDTQYF